A single sample is the source of the 19 T cell receptor beta chains below, sequenced in a study of PD-L1 blockade in urothelial cancer. Sequenced by immunoSEQ multiplex PCR; TCRdb stores in-frame clones only, minus some. The sample records around 100,000 clones, around 86% being singletons. Regarding time point: pretreatment peripheral blood. The source was PBMCs, collected around atezolizumab (anti-PD-L1) treatment. Every receptor here comes from a man between 60 and 75 years old with urothelial cancer.

This clone was seen more than once but under ten times. J is TRBJ2-3 and V is TRBV28; 8 positions match TRBD1. Per germline, CDR1 MDHEN and CDR2 SYDVKM. V trimming: 6 bases; J trimming: 4 bases; junction bases outside the gene matches: 12. This CDR3 contains 16 residues. CDR3 in DNA: TGTGCCAGCAGCCGTAGGACAGGGTTGTGGGCAGATACGCAGTATTTT. This encodes CASSRRTGLWADTQYF.

V is TRBV5-4 and J is TRBJ2-7, with a weak D call TRBD2 (5 bases). The germline gives CDR1 SGHNT, CDR2 YYREEE (reference sequence). This CDR3 has 13 amino acids. V lost 0 bases, J lost 3 bases, and 7 bases lay in between. CDR3 loop: CASSLDGLYEQYF. CDR3 DNA sequence: TGTGCCAGCAGCTTGGATGGACTCTACGAGCAGTACTTC.

CDR3 in DNA: TGTGCCATCAGTGAGTTGTCGCAGATTAACACTGAAGCTTTCTTT. Translating gives CAISELSQINTEAFF. The V and J genes are TRBV10-3 and TRBJ1-1; unclear D gene. The germline CDR1 and CDR2 sequences are ENHRY and SYGVKD. This CDR3 comprises 15 residues. V dropped 1 base and J dropped 2 bases, with 11 bases sitting between them.

The chain uses TRBV5-1 and TRBJ1-5; a possible D gene is TRBD1 (5 bases). The CDR3 runs to 15 residues. The V gene lost 1 base and the J gene lost 3 bases, with 11 bases spanning the gap. The V gene's germline CDR1 is SGHRS and CDR2 YFSETQ. The CDR3 DNA is TGCGCCAGCAGCTTGACAGGAAATGACAATCAGCCCCAGCATTTT. Translation gives CASSLTGNDNQPQHF. The complete variable domain, with remaining parts taken from reference TRBV5-1 and TRBJ1-5, reads KAGVTQTPRYLIKTRGQQVTLSCSPISGHRSVSWYQQTPGQGLQFLFEYFSETQRNKGNFPGRFSGRQFSNSRSEMNVSTLELGDSALYLCASSLTGNDNQPQHFGDGTRLSIL.

V usage is TRBV5-4 and J usage is TRBJ1-2; the D is unclear. Trimming removed 3 bases at V and 4 bases at J, with 16 bases between. In germline, CDR1 is SGHNT, CDR2 YYREEE (reference sequence). CDR3 length: 15 amino acids. The CDR3 coding sequence is TGTGCCAGCAGCTCCCCTCCGGAGGAGGTCTATGGCTACACCTTC. It specifies CASSSPPEEVYGYTF.

The chain recombines TRBV5-1 with TRBJ2-3; D gene ambiguous. Germline loops: CDR1 SGHRS, CDR2 YFSETQ. The CDR3 spans 14 residues. Trimming pared 0 bases from V and 2 bases from J, leaving 7 bases between. CDR3 protein: CASSLETVTDTQYF. The CDR3 DNA follows: TGCGCCAGCAGCTTGGAAACAGTCACAGATACGCAGTATTTT.

The chain joins TRBV2 to TRBJ2-1, with D tentatively TRBD1 (7 bases). The CDR3 loop spans 12 amino acids. Germline assignment: CDR1 SNHLY and CDR2 FYNNEI. V was shortened by 6 bases and J by 9 bases, with 12 bases between the two germline ends. In DNA form, the CDR3 reads TGTGCCAGCAGGGCAGGGGGGAGTGAGCAGTTCTTC. Protein product: CASRAGGSEQFF.

This chain connects TRBV27 to TRBJ2-5, with no clear D. The length of the CDR3 is 13 residues. CDR1 is MNHEY, CDR2 SMNVEV, per germline (reference sequence). Trimming pared 2 bases from V and 5 bases from J, leaving 9 bases between. CDR3 bases: TGTGCCAGCAGTTTAATACTCGGGGAGACCCAGTACTTC. It encodes CASSLILGETQYF.

The chain has TRBV5-4 and TRBJ2-1, with TRBD2 matching over 16 bases. V gave up 4 bases and J gave up 7 bases; unmatched junction bases: 8. This CDR3 has 17 residues. The V gene's germline CDR1 is SGHNT and CDR2 YYREEE (reference sequence). The DNA for the CDR3 is TGTGCCAGCAGCCGCGGGACTAGCGGGGGGGCGGGAAATGAGCAGTTCTTC. It yields the protein CASSRGTSGGAGNEQFF.

V and J are TRBV19 and TRBJ1-2; D not certain. V was pared by 3 bases and J by 8 bases, with 10 bases between. Germline CDR1 LNHDA, CDR2 SQIVND (reference sequence). CDR3 length: 12 residues. In nucleotides, the CDR3 is TGTGCCAGTAGTATGACGGGTGGCGGCTACACCTTC. Translating it yields CASSMTGGGYTF.

The rearrangement joins TRBV6-5 to TRBJ2-3, with D maybe TRBD2 (5 bases). Germline V CDR1 and CDR2: MNHEY, SVGAGI. This CDR3 comprises 16 residues. V was clipped by 2 bases and J by 6 bases, with 18 bases between them. The CDR3 nucleotides are TGTGCCAGCAGTTACGGTCCTAGCTCTCAGACCGATACGCAGTATTTT. Residues: CASSYGPSSQTDTQYF.

This clone has a single count. The rearrangement joins TRBV5-4 to TRBJ1-1; 9 bases line up with TRBD1. V was clipped by 0 bases and J by 7 bases; unmatched bases: 10. Looked up from germline, CDR1 is SGHNT and CDR2 is YYREEE (reference sequence). There are 16 residues in the CDR3. DNA for the CDR3: TGTGCCAGCAGCTTGGCGTACGGGACAGGGAGCCTTGAAGCTTTCTTT. It specifies CASSLAYGTGSLEAFF. Together with reference TRBV5-4 and TRBJ1-1, the CDR3 gives the full variable domain: ETGVTQSPTHLIKTRGQQVTLRCSSQSGHNTVSWYQQALGQGPQFIFQYYREEENGRGNFPPRFSGLQFPNYSSELNVNALELDDSALYLCASSLAYGTGSLEAFFGQGTRLTVV.

V and J are TRBV7-2 and TRBJ2-5; 8 nucleotides match TRBD2. Germline V CDR1 and CDR2: SGHTA, FQGNSA. V shed 0 bases, J shed 2 bases, and the junction held 2 bases outside the gene matches. The CDR3 runs to 15 residues. CDR3 nucleotide sequence: TGTGCCAGCAGCTTAGCTCCGGGGGGGCAAGAGACCCAGTACTTC. Amino acids: CASSLAPGGQETQYF.

This clone has more than one count but fewer than ten. V gene TRBV11-2 combines with J gene TRBJ2-5; 8 nucleotides agree with TRBD2. Germline CDR1 reads SGHAT; CDR2 reads FQNNGV. V shed 3 bases, J shed 5 bases, and the junction held 14 bases outside the gene matches. The CDR3 has 17 amino acids. The CDR3 loop is CASSLHLPAGGGETQYF. CDR3 sequence (DNA): TGTGCCAGCAGCTTGCACCTGCCCGCGGGGGGCGGCGAGACCCAGTACTTC.

On this clone: The identical CDR3 is also encoded by other nucleotide sequences in the sample. The chain joins TRBV11-3 to TRBJ1-2; D call uncertain. Germline CDR1 and CDR2: SGHNT and YENEEA. V was trimmed by 3 bases and J by 0 bases, leaving 5 bases between them. The CDR3 length is 13 residues. The CDR3 nucleotides read TGTGCCAGCAGCTTGAACTCTAACTATGGCTACACCTTC. It codes for CASSLNSNYGYTF.

The chain carries TRBV19 and TRBJ2-1; D unresolved. There are 14 residues in the CDR3. V was clipped by 1 base and J by 9 bases, with 13 bases between them. Germline V gene data show CDR1 as LNHDA and CDR2 as SQIVND (reference sequence). CDR3 nucleotide sequence: TGTGCCAGTAGTATAGTGAAGCTATATGGTGAGCAGTTCTTC. Its translation: CASSIVKLYGEQFF.

This sequence joins TRBV5-1 and TRBJ2-1; D possibly corresponds to TRBD1 (6 bases). Germline CDR1 is SGHRS and CDR2 is YFSETQ. CDR3 size: 13 residues. Trimming took 4 bases from V and 9 from J, leaving 14 bases between them. This CDR3 reads CASSPVGGTEQFF. CDR3 coding DNA: TGCGCCAGCAGCCCTGTTGGGGGCACTGAGCAGTTCTTC.

The chain uses TRBV18 and TRBJ2-5; D is uncertain. The length of the CDR3 is 14 residues. The germline CDR1 and CDR2 sequences are KGHSH and LQKENI. Trimming left V 3 bases short and J 1 base short, with 9 bases between. In nucleotides, the CDR3 is TGTGCCAGCTCACCTAGAGGCGTCCAAGAGACCCAGTACTTC. As protein: CASSPRGVQETQYF.

The V and J genes are TRBV28 and TRBJ1-3; D possibly corresponds to TRBD1 (5 bases). In germline, CDR1 is MDHEN, CDR2 SYDVKM. V lost 5 bases, J lost 0 bases, and 8 bases lay in between. The CDR3 has 14 amino acids. The CDR3 loop reads CASSRQPSGNTIYF. In DNA form, the CDR3 reads TGTGCCAGCAGTCGACAGCCCTCTGGAAACACCATATATTTT.